One and the same sample provided the 20 T cell receptor beta chains below, sequenced in a study of cytomegalovirus exposure and HLA in healthy donors. PCR employed 60 Vbeta and 13 Jbeta primers. Some clones are missing from TCRdb's copy, which holds only in-frame ones; the method was immunoSEQ multiplex PCR. Of around 150,000 clones listed, around 85% are singletons. Sequences were obtained from PBMCs. The receptor set was obtained from a man aged 35-49 years in good health and CMV-seropositive.

This clone appeared a single time. The rearrangement joins TRBV6-1 to TRBJ2-5; D might be TRBD1 (6 bases). Trimming took 2 bases from V and 6 from J, leaving 10 bases between them. CDR1 is MNHNS and CDR2 is SASEGT in the germline V gene. The CDR3 runs 13 residues. The CDR3, as DNA: TGTGCCAGCAGTGAAACAGGGACGAAGACCCAGTACTTC. The encoded protein is CASSETGTKTQYF.

The chain uses TRBV5-1 and TRBJ2-7; 9 bases are a match to TRBD1. The CDR3 spans 15 residues. The trim removed 3 bases at V and 0 bases at J, leaving 4 bases unmatched. The germline gives CDR1 SGHRS, CDR2 YFSETQ. The CDR3 spells CASSWTGAASYEQYF. In DNA, the CDR3 is TGCGCCAGCAGCTGGACAGGGGCCGCCTCCTACGAGCAGTACTTC.

This chain joins TRBV28 and TRBJ2-7; D is unresolved. Trimming removed 3 bases from V and 4 bases from J, with 4 bases in between. The CDR3 has 11 residues. Per germline, CDR1 MDHEN and CDR2 SYDVKM. The CDR3 sequence: CASSFFYEQYF. Written as DNA, the CDR3 is TGTGCCAGCAGTTTCTTTTACGAGCAGTACTTC.

This chain connects TRBV6-1 to TRBJ1-5; the D gene is possibly TRBD1 (6 bases). V lost 7 bases and J 6 bases, leaving 13 bases between the germline ends. The germline CDR1 and CDR2 sequences are MNHNS and SASEGT. This CDR3 spans 13 amino acids. The CDR3 DNA is TGTGCCAGCACTTTGGACAGCCCTCAGCCCCAGCATTTT. This gives the protein CASTLDSPQPQHF.

The rearrangement joins TRBV19 to TRBJ1-2; unclear D gene. The germline V gene encodes CDR1 LNHDA and CDR2 SQIVND (reference sequence). Trimming stripped 6 bases from V and 4 bases from J, with 6 bases between. This CDR3 is built from 11 residues. CDR3 residues: CASRSGYGYTF. CDR3 bases: TGTGCCAGTAGGAGCGGCTATGGCTACACCTTC.

The count of this clone is one. The V gene is TRBV6-5, the J gene TRBJ2-7; the match to TRBD1 covers 9 bases. This CDR3 is 15 amino acids long. V lost 6 bases to trimming and J lost 3 bases; unmatched junction nucleotides: 9. Germline assignment: CDR1 MNHEY and CDR2 SVGAGI. The CDR3 is CASSPGQGSFYEQYF. CDR3 nucleotide sequence: TGTGCCAGCAGCCCCGGACAGGGGTCCTTCTACGAGCAGTACTTC.

The chain has TRBV9 and TRBJ2-7, with D possibly TRBD1 on 5 matching bases. Trimming took off 1 base at V and 2 bases at J, with 10 bases between the two ends. CDR3 length: 14 amino acids. Germline CDR1 and CDR2: SGDLS and YYNGEE. The CDR3 sequence: CASSVMAGPYEQYF. The CDR3 DNA reads TGTGCCAGCAGCGTAATGGCAGGGCCCTACGAGCAGTACTTC.

The chain uses TRBV30 and TRBJ2-6; D is perhaps TRBD1 (5 bases). From germline, CDR1 is GTSNPN and CDR2 SVGIG (reference sequence). Trimming removed 0 bases from V and 2 bases from J, with 5 bases in between. This CDR3 is built from 14 residues. The CDR3 protein is CAWSVGAGANVLTF. The CDR3, as DNA: TGTGCCTGGAGTGTAGGGGCTGGGGCCAACGTCCTGACTTTC.

The chain is built from TRBV28 and TRBJ2-7; the match to TRBD1 covers 10 bases. CDR1 and CDR2 from the germline V gene are MDHEN and SYDVKM. With 3 bases clipped from V and 3 bases from J, the junction kept 2 bases outside the gene matches. CDR3 length equals 14 residues. CDR3 sequence reads: CASSFGDRGYEQYF. For the CDR3, the DNA is TGTGCCAGCAGTTTTGGGGACAGGGGCTACGAGCAGTACTTC.

The rearrangement uses TRBV5-6 and TRBJ1-5; unclear D gene. With 3 bases removed from V and 0 bases from J, the gap between germline ends came to 10 bases. The CDR3 is made up of 15 amino acids. CDR1 SGHDT and CDR2 YYEEEE come from the germline V gene. Here the CDR3 DNA reads TGTGCCAGCAGCTCCTCGGGAAATAGCAATCAGCCCCAGCATTTT. Translating it yields CASSSSGNSNQPQHF.

This clone was detected a few times. V gene TRBV11-3 combines with J gene TRBJ2-7; 8 nucleotides agree with TRBD1. V lost 4 bases to trimming and J lost 2 bases; unmatched junction nucleotides: 1. Germline V lookup: CDR1 SGHNT, CDR2 YENEEA. This CDR3 contains 13 residues. DNA for the CDR3: TGTGCCAGCAGCTCGACAGGGGCCTACGAGCAGTACTTC. Translation: CASSSTGAYEQYF.

The chain joins TRBV6-1 to TRBJ2-1, with D possibly being TRBD2 (6 bases). V was clipped by 6 bases and J by 8 bases, with 20 bases between them. The CDR3 has 15 residues. Germline V gene lookup returns CDR1 MNHNS and CDR2 SASEGT. This CDR3 is CASSGRRGVFDEQFF. CDR3 bases: TGTGCCAGCAGCGGAAGGAGGGGAGTATTCGATGAGCAGTTCTTC.

This clone was seen a single time. The chain joins TRBV4-2 to TRBJ1-2; D possibly corresponds to TRBD1 (6 bases). The CDR3 extends over 16 amino acids. Deletions cut 0 bases from V and 8 bases from J, with 19 bases between. Germline V gives CDR1 LGHNA, CDR2 YNFKEQ. CDR3 in amino acids: CASSQDLGARYRGYTF. CDR3 DNA sequence: TGTGCCAGCAGCCAAGACTTGGGGGCTAGGTATCGGGGCTACACCTTC.

The chain joins TRBV14 to TRBJ1-1; the D gene is possibly TRBD1 (6 bases). The V gene's germline CDR1 is SGHDN and CDR2 FVKESK. V dropped 0 bases and J dropped 1 base, with 9 bases sitting between them. CDR3 length equals 15 residues. The CDR3 protein is CASSQEGRGNTEAFF. The CDR3 bases are TGTGCCAGCAGCCAAGAAGGCAGGGGGAACACTGAAGCTTTCTTT.

V and J are TRBV5-6 and TRBJ2-3; 7 bases are a match to TRBD1. Germline V gene data show CDR1 as SGHDT and CDR2 as YYEEEE. V trimming: 0 bases; J trimming: 0 bases; junction bases outside the gene matches: 4. The CDR3 runs 16 residues. The CDR3 here is CASSLAGQVSTDTQYF. The CDR3 nucleotides read TGTGCCAGCAGCTTGGCCGGACAGGTTAGCACAGATACGCAGTATTTT.

The V and J genes are TRBV4-3 and TRBJ2-1, with 10 bases fitting TRBD2. CDR3 length: 20 amino acids. The V and J ends lost 1 base and 4 bases, in that order; junction bases with no gene match: 16. Per germline, CDR1 LGHNA and CDR2 YSLEER. CDR3 amino acids: CASSQGRASGGRFIYNEQFF. The CDR3 DNA reads as TGCGCCAGCAGCCAAGGGCGGGCTAGCGGGGGCCGTTTTATTTACAATGAGCAGTTCTTC.

J is TRBJ2-7 and V is TRBV4-1, with 8 bases identical to TRBD1. The germline gives CDR1 MGHRA, CDR2 YSYEKL. The CDR3 runs to 15 residues. Trimming at V came to 3 bases and at J to 4 bases, leaving 8 bases not matched to a gene. The CDR3 DNA sequence: TGCGCCAGCAGCCAGACAGGGGTGGGGGGATACGAGCAGTACTTC. It encodes CASSQTGVGGYEQYF.

The V gene is TRBV30, the J gene TRBJ2-5; D is uncertain. The CDR3 is 13 amino acids. CDR1 is GTSNPN and CDR2 is SVGIG in the germline V gene (reference sequence). V shed 0 bases and J shed 4 bases, with 9 bases lying between them. The CDR3 coding sequence is TGTGCCTGGAGTGTAATCACAGCAGAGACCCAGTACTTC. It codes for CAWSVITAETQYF.

The chain employs TRBV5-1 and TRBJ2-7; 9 bases match TRBD1. Trimming removed 4 bases from V and 4 bases from J; junction bases left unmatched: 9. CDR3 length equals 15 residues. CDR1 is SGHRS and CDR2 is YFSETQ in the germline V gene. CDR3 DNA: TGCGCCAGCAGCCCGGCCCCGGACAGGGGTTACGAGCAGTACTTC. Translating gives CASSPAPDRGYEQYF.

V and J are TRBV5-6 and TRBJ2-7, with TRBD1 matching over 9 bases. CDR1 and CDR2 (germline): SGHDT, YYEEEE. V shed 5 bases and J 3 bases; nucleotides not matched to a gene: 12. This CDR3 is 16 amino acids long. The CDR3 DNA follows: TGTGCCAGCAGGGGGGGACAGGGTGGACCGCACTACGAGCAGTACTTC. Translating it yields CASRGGQGGPHYEQYF.